The 18 T cell receptor beta chains listed next were all sequenced from one sample in a study of blood T cell repertoires in COVID-19 (TCRdb year 2020). Preparation of the library involved the immunoSEQ multiplex PCR assay. Imported from immuneACCESS, the table was reduced by TCRdb to in-frame sequences with V and J called. These copies leave out some clones; in studies compared against another copy, an unresolved V gene accounts for under half, and the cause of the remainder is not known. This sample holds 270,000 or so clones; roughly 90% were observed only once. 11% of the sample rests with the top ten. The sample consisted of peripheral blood. The source of these receptors is a woman in her 30s with COVID-19, enrolled during active disease.

This clone was seen a handful of times. The chain uses TRBV9 and TRBJ2-3; the match to TRBD2 covers 8 bases. Germline V gene data show CDR1 as SGDLS and CDR2 as YYNGEE. The CDR3 covers 14 residues. The ends lost 9 bases at V and 5 bases at J; junction bases unmatched: 11. The CDR3 DNA follows: TGTGCCACCCTGGGGCGGGGGGCTAAAGATACGCAGTATTTT. This sequence encodes CATLGRGAKDTQYF. The whole variable domain, filled in from reference TRBV9 and TRBJ2-3, reads DSGVTQTPKHLITATGQRVTLRCSPRSGDLSVYWYQQSLDQGLQFLIQYYNGEERAKGNILERFSAQQFPDLHSELNLSSLELGDSALYFCATLGRGAKDTQYFGPGTRLTVL.

The gene calls are TRBV12-3 or TRBV12-4 and TRBJ1-1; D not certain. The length of the CDR3 is 13 residues. The ends were cut back, 4 bases at V and 1 base at J, with 7 bases in the middle. The CDR3 region has the DNA TGTGCCAGCAGTTATCTCGGGAACACTGAAGCTTTCTTT. Residues: CASSYLGNTEAFF.

The chain couples TRBV18 to TRBJ2-1; 10 bases align to TRBD2. The CDR3 has 16 amino acids. Germline loops: CDR1 KGHSH, CDR2 LQKENI. Unmatched junction bases numbered 7, after V lost 3 bases and J lost 5 bases. CDR3 residues: CASSPTLAGANNEQFF. The CDR3 DNA reads TGTGCCAGCTCACCGACCCTAGCGGGGGCTAACAATGAGCAGTTCTTC.

This sequence joins TRBV13 and TRBJ1-2, with 10 bases matching TRBD1. Germline values: CDR1 PRHDT, CDR2 FYEKMQ (reference sequence). The trim removed 4 bases at V and 8 bases at J, leaving 7 bases unmatched. The CDR3 sequence is 14 residues long. The CDR3 bases are TGTGCCAGCAGCTCCGGGACAGGGGTTGGGGGCTACACCTTC. Its protein is CASSSGTGVGGYTF. The variable domain in full, completed from reference TRBV13 and TRBJ1-2, reads AAGVIQSPRHLIKEKRETATLKCYPIPRHDTVYWYQQGPGQDPQFLISFYEKMQSDKGSIPDRFSAQQFSDYHSELNMSSLELGDSALYFCASSSGTGVGGYTFGSGTRLTVV.

The V and J genes are TRBV3-1 (or the pseudogene TRBV3-2) and TRBJ1-3; D is unclear. Trimming cost V 0 bases and J 4 bases, with 10 bases left between them. The germline V gene encodes CDR1 LGHDT and CDR2 YNNKEL (reference sequence). The CDR3 is 15 residues long. The CDR3 sequence is CASSQEHSPGNTIYF. CDR3 sequence (DNA): TGTGCCAGCAGCCAAGAACACAGTCCGGGAAACACCATATATTTT.

The CDR3 sequence is CASRQYTDTQYF. CDR3 in DNA: TGTGCCAGCCGCCAGTACACAGATACGCAGTATTTT. The chain uses TRBV27 and TRBJ2-3; no clear D. In germline, CDR1 is MNHEY, CDR2 SMNVEV (reference sequence). Trimming removed 8 bases from V and 2 bases from J, with 8 bases in between. This CDR3 comprises 12 residues.

The gene calls are TRBV2 and TRBJ1-6, with TRBD1 identical over 7 bases. The V gene's germline CDR1 is SNHLY and CDR2 FYNNEI. The CDR3 contains 15 residues. Trimming took 8 bases from V and 3 from J; bases not matched to a gene: 7. The CDR3 DNA reads TGTGCCAGCTTGGGACAGCGAGACTATAATTCACCCCTCCACTTT. Encoded protein: CASLGQRDYNSPLHF.

CDR3 protein: CAWTDRSNQPQHF. The CDR3 DNA follows: TGTGCCTGGACGGACAGGAGCAATCAGCCCCAGCATTTT. V gene TRBV30 combines with J gene TRBJ1-5; 7 bases are shared with TRBD1. V shed 4 bases, J shed 1 base, and the junction held 1 base outside the gene matches. The CDR3 runs to 13 residues. Germline CDR1 is GTSNPN and CDR2 is SVGIG (reference sequence).

The V call is TRBV5-6, the J call TRBJ2-3, with D unclear. V was cut by 1 base and J by 11 bases, with 17 bases left in between. This CDR3 has 14 residues. In germline, CDR1 is SGHDT, CDR2 YYEEEE. CDR3 loop: CASSLSEASRRQYF. In DNA form, the CDR3 reads TGTGCCAGCAGCTTGAGCGAAGCCTCTCGAAGGCAGTATTTT.

In regard to this clone: This sample includes further DNA sequences coding for the same CDR3. The chain recombines TRBV6-5 with TRBJ1-6, with TRBD1 matching over 11 bases. The germline V gene encodes CDR1 MNHEY and CDR2 SVGAGI. V lost 6 bases, J lost 12 bases, and 10 bases stayed unmatched. The CDR3 runs to 15 residues. The CDR3 nucleotides read TGTGCCAGCAGCTTTGGGACAGGGGGGCGAGAACCCCTCCACTTT. This sequence encodes CASSFGTGGREPLHF.

The V call is TRBV27, the J call TRBJ2-1; D is unclear. Trimming removed 2 bases from V and 6 bases from J, with 17 bases in between. In germline, CDR1 is MNHEY, CDR2 SMNVEV (reference sequence). The CDR3 extends over 16 amino acids. The CDR3 region is CASSLESWYYPNEQFF. CDR3 sequence (DNA): TGTGCCAGCAGTTTAGAATCGTGGTACTACCCCAATGAGCAGTTCTTC.

This clone was seen just once. The V call is TRBV28, the J call TRBJ1-2; 7 nucleotides agree with TRBD1. Germline V gene sequence: CDR1 MDHEN, CDR2 SYDVKM. The length of the CDR3 is 14 residues. Trimming removed 7 bases from V and 3 bases from J; junction bases left unmatched: 8. CDR3 coding DNA: TGTGCCAGCAATTCCGGGACAGCCCACTATGGCTACACCTTC. Translating it yields CASNSGTAHYGYTF.

The J gene is TRBJ2-6, the V gene TRBV6-5; D ambiguous. The CDR3 is 14 residues long. Germline loops: CDR1 MNHEY, CDR2 SVGAGI. The V and J ends lost 6 bases and 0 bases respectively, with 6 bases between them. CDR3 protein: CASSPSSGANVLTF. In nucleotides, the CDR3 is TGTGCCAGCAGCCCCAGCTCTGGGGCCAACGTCCTGACTTTC.

This clone has just one count. The chain recombines TRBV14 with TRBJ1-2; TRBD1 is a possible D gene (5 bases). Germline V gives CDR1 SGHDN, CDR2 FVKESK. Trimming removed 4 bases at V and 2 bases at J, with 11 bases between. The CDR3 length is 14 residues. The CDR3 coding sequence is TGTGCCAGCAGCCCGTTCAGGGTGAACTATGGCTACACCTTC. Translating it yields CASSPFRVNYGYTF.

V is TRBV2 and J is TRBJ1-2; no clear D gene. The CDR3 consists of 12 residues. Germline V CDR1 and CDR2: SNHLY, FYNNEI. Trimming removed 3 bases from V and 3 bases from J, with 5 bases in between. CDR3 amino acids: CASSDGYYGYTF. In DNA, the CDR3 is TGTGCCAGCAGTGACGGGTACTATGGCTACACCTTC.

The chain is built from TRBV4-2 and TRBJ2-1, with 10 positions matching TRBD2. The CDR3 has 18 amino acids. Trimming at V came to 1 base and at J to 3 bases, leaving 9 bases not matched to a gene. Germline V gene sequence: CDR1 LGHNA, CDR2 YNFKEQ. CDR3 nucleotide sequence: TGTGCCAGCAGCCAAGTCGCGGTTATAGCGGGGGGCTACAATGAGCAGTTCTTC. Its translation is CASSQVAVIAGGYNEQFF.

This chain links TRBV18 with TRBJ2-3; 7 nucleotides line up with TRBD2. The germline V gene has CDR1 KGHSH and CDR2 LQKENI. CDR3 size: 15 residues. V was clipped by 1 base and J by 2 bases; unmatched bases: 3. CDR3 in amino acids: CASSPQRGYTDTQYF. CDR3 coding DNA: TGTGCCAGCTCACCACAGCGGGGATACACAGATACGCAGTATTTT.

V is TRBV4-1 and J is TRBJ2-1, with 9 bases fitting TRBD2. Germline-derived CDR1 and CDR2 are MGHRA and YSYEKL. After removal of 1 base from V and 2 bases from J, the junction contained 6 bases not matched to a gene. CDR3 size: 17 residues. CDR3 DNA: TGCGCCAGCAGCCAAGCTCCAGCGGGAGGAACCTACAATGAGCAGTTCTTC. Protein sequence: CASSQAPAGGTYNEQFF.